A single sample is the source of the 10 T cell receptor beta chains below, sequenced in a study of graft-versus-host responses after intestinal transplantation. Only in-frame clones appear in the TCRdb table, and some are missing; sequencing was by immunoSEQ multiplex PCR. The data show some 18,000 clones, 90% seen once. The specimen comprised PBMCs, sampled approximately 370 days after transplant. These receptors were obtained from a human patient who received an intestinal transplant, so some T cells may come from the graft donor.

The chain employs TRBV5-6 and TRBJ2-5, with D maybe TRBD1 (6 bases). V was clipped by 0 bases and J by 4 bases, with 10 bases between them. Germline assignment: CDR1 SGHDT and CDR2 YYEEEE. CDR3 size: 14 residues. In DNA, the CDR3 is TGTGCCAGCAGCTTGGGTCAGGGGCTAGAGACCCAGTACTTC. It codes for CASSLGQGLETQYF.

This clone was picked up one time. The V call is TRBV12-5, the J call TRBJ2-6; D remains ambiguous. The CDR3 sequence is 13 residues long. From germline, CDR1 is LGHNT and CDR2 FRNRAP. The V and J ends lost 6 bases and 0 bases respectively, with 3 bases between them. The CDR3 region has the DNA TGTGCTAGTGGCCGCTCTGGGGCCAACGTCCTGACTTTC. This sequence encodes CASGRSGANVLTF.

CDR3 DNA: TGTGCCAGCAGCTCCCTTAGGGGCTACACCTTC. Its translation is CASSSLRGYTF. The rearrangement links TRBV6-6 to TRBJ1-2; D unresolved. Per germline, CDR1 MNHNY and CDR2 SVGAGI (reference sequence). The ends were cut back, 6 bases at V and 8 bases at J, with 10 bases in the middle. The CDR3 is 11 amino acids.

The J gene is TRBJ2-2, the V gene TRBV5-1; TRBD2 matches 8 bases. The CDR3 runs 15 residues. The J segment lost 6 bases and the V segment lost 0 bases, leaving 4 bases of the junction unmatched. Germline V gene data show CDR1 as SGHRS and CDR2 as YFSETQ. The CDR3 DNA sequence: TGCGCCAGCAGCTTGGAAGCGGGAGACGCCGGGGAGCTGTTTTTT. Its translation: CASSLEAGDAGELFF.

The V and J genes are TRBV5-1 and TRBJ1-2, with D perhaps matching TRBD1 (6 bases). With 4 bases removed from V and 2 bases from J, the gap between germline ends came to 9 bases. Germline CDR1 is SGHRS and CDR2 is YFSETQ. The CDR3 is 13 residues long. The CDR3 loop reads CASSLQGNYGYTF. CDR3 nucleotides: TGCGCCAGCAGCCTTCAGGGGAACTATGGCTACACCTTC.

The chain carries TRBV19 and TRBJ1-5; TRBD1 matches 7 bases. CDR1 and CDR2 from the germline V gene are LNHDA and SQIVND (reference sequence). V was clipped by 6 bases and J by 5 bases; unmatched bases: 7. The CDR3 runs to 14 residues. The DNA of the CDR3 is TGTGCCAGTAGGAGGTGGCAGGGGGATCAGCCCCAGCATTTT. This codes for CASRRWQGDQPQHF.

The CDR3 reads CASRKRPANNQPQHF. Written as DNA, the CDR3 is TGTGCCAGCAGGAAGCGCCCAGCCAACAATCAGCCCCAGCATTTT. The gene calls are TRBV6-5 and TRBJ1-5; D is ambiguous. This CDR3 has 15 residues. Trimming removed 6 bases from V and 3 bases from J, with 15 bases in between. Germline V CDR1 and CDR2: MNHEY, SVGAGI.

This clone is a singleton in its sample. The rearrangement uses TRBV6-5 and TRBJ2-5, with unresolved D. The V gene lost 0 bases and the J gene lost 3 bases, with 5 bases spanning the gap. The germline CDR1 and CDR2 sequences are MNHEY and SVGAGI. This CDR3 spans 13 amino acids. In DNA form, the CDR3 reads TGTGCCAGCAGTTACTCGGGTGAAGAGACCCAGTACTTC. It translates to CASSYSGEETQYF.

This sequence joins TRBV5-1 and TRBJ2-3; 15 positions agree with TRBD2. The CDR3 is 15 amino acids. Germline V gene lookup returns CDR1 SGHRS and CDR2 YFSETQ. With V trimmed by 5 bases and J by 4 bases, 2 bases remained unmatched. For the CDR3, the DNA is TGCGCCAGCAGGCGGACTAGCGGGGGGGCAGATACGCAGTATTTT. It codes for CASRRTSGGADTQYF.

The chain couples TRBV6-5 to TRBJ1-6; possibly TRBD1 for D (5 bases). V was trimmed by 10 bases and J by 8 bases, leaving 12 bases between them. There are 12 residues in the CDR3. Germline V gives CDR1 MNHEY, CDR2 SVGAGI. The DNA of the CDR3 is TGTGCCACCCGCGCGGGGGATTCACCCCTCCACTTT. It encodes CATRAGDSPLHF.